This T cell receptor beta chain was found in a study of T cells in Graves' hyperthyroidism and ophthalmopathy. Whole-study results and caveats: Ophthalmopathy was distinguished from stable hyperthyroidism by 13 V-J signatures. It was a median around seven months before onset that the model predicted ophthalmopathy.

Germline loops: CDR1 MDHEN, CDR2 SYDVKM. CDR3 length equals 16 residues. Trimming took off 7 bases at V and 1 base at J, with 19 bases between the two ends. Amplified TCR beta CDR3 regions came from RNA transcripts. Carried out on the TCR CDR3, a first-round RT-PCR used the HTBI primer set. TCRdb analysed the multiplex PCR reads with MiXCR anew, one entry per CDR3 protein. The sample lists 250,000 to 300,000 distinct CDR3 sequences, roughly 15% seen once, with roughly 14% in the top ten. With regard to this clonotype: The antigen is undetermined.

The TCR sequence derives from a woman in her forties with Graves' hyperthyroidism that later progressed to Graves' ophthalmopathy. Sequenced material: blood. V is TRBV28 and J is TRBJ2-5; possibly TRBD1 for D (5 bases). The CDR3, as DNA: TGTGCCAGCACCCATCCAGGGTCCCGTTCCCAAGAGACCCAGTACTTC. It codes for CASTHPGSRSQETQYF.